The next 23 T cell receptor beta chains were all read from a single sample in a study of blood T cell repertoires in COVID-19. This table comes from immunoSEQ multiplex PCR, and its TCRdb copy is limited to in-frame clones, with some not included. The data contain under 200,000 clones, roughly 73% of them singletons. The sample taken for sequencing was peripheral blood. These receptors came from a man between 65 and 79 years old with acute or convalescent COVID-19.

On this clone itself: The same CDR3 is also encoded by other DNA sequences in this sample. The V call is TRBV28, the J call TRBJ2-7; D is possibly TRBD1 (6 bases). CDR1 is MDHEN, CDR2 SYDVKM, per germline. The CDR3 has 14 residues. Trimming removed 6 bases at V and 0 bases at J, with 12 bases between. The CDR3 DNA reads TGTGCCAGCAGATATACAGGGAGCTCCTACGAGCAGTACTTC. As protein: CASRYTGSSYEQYF. Together with reference TRBV28 and TRBJ2-7, the CDR3 gives the full variable domain: DVKVTQSSRYLVKRTGEKVFLECVQDMDHENMFWYRQDPGLGLRLIYFSYDVKMKEKGDIPEGYSVSREKKERFSLILESASTNQTSMYLCASRYTGSSYEQYFGPGTRLTVT.

The rearrangement joins TRBV3-1 (or the pseudogene TRBV3-2) to TRBJ2-1; TRBD1 might be the D (7 bases). V lost 8 bases and J 5 bases, leaving 19 bases between the germline ends. The CDR3 is 15 residues long. CDR1 LGHDT and CDR2 YNNKEL come from the germline V gene (reference sequence). CDR3 loop: CASRPRGAGNNEQFF. CDR3 bases: TGTGCCAGCCGCCCCAGGGGGGCTGGCAACAATGAGCAGTTCTTC.

The chain recombines TRBV19 with TRBJ1-1, with 10 nucleotides matching TRBD1. CDR3 length equals 15 residues. The V gene's germline CDR1 is LNHDA and CDR2 SQIVND (reference sequence). V lost 4 bases to trimming and J lost 5 bases; unmatched junction nucleotides: 7. CDR3 bases: TGTGCCAGTAGTAGGGGACAGGGGATTGGAACTGAAGCTTTCTTT. Protein sequence: CASSRGQGIGTEAFF.

The chain uses TRBV12-3 or TRBV12-4 and TRBJ1-2, with no clear D. V shed 0 bases and J shed 7 bases, with 6 bases lying between them. The CDR3 loop spans 12 amino acids. CDR3 nucleotides: TGTGCCAGCAGTTTAGCAGGAGGTGGCTACACCTTC. Its protein product is CASSLAGGGYTF.

The V gene is TRBV7-6, the J gene TRBJ2-5; a weak D match, TRBD1 (6 bases). The ends were cut back, 3 bases at V and 5 bases at J, with 16 bases in the middle. The CDR3 length is 15 residues. Per germline, CDR1 SGHVS and CDR2 FNYEAQ. The chain's CDR3 is CASSLGDTKRETQYF. DNA of the CDR3: TGTGCCAGCAGCTTGGGGGACACCAAGAGGGAGACCCAGTACTTC.

This clone was seen once. The rearrangement joins TRBV2 to TRBJ1-1; D not certain. The germline V and J ends were trimmed by 4 bases and 1 base, with 10 bases remaining between them. Germline V gene data show CDR1 as SNHLY and CDR2 as FYNNEI. This CDR3 contains 14 residues. In DNA, the CDR3 is TGTGCCAGCAGTGGAGGCACTAGGAACACTGAAGCTTTCTTT. It encodes CASSGGTRNTEAFF.

In DNA, the CDR3 is TGCGCCAGCAGCCAGGACATAAATTTCTCCTACAATGAGCAGTTCTTC. This encodes CASSQDINFSYNEQFF. This chain uses TRBV4-3 with TRBJ2-1; weak D call: TRBD1 (5 bases). From germline, CDR1 is LGHNA and CDR2 YSLEER. With 3 bases removed from V and 0 bases from J, the gap between germline ends came to 12 bases. The CDR3 runs to 16 residues.

With respect to this clone: This same CDR3 is encoded by further DNA sequences in the sample. This chain joins TRBV9 and TRBJ1-1; 9 nucleotides line up with TRBD1. This CDR3 spans 15 amino acids. The ends lost 0 bases at V and 2 bases at J; junction bases unmatched: 2. Germline V lookup: CDR1 SGDLS, CDR2 YYNGEE. CDR3 loop: CASSVGTGGNTEAFF. In nucleotides, the CDR3 is TGTGCCAGCAGCGTAGGCACAGGGGGCAACACTGAAGCTTTCTTT.

This chain joins TRBV6-5 and TRBJ1-1; D possibly corresponds to TRBD1 (6 bases). Looked up from germline, CDR1 is MNHEY and CDR2 is SVGAGI. This CDR3 has 14 amino acids. V was shortened by 6 bases and J by 0 bases, with 11 bases between the two germline ends. CDR3 sequence: CASSDGQMNTEAFF. CDR3 nucleotides: TGTGCCAGCAGCGACGGACAGATGAACACTGAAGCTTTCTTT.

The rearrangement joins TRBV5-1 to TRBJ2-2; 7 positions agree with TRBD1. From germline, CDR1 is SGHRS and CDR2 YFSETQ. V lost 4 bases and J lost 5; bases outside the gene matches: 2. This CDR3 region has 13 residues. The DNA of the CDR3 is TGCGCCAGCAGCCTGGGACAGACCGGGGAGCTGTTTTTT. Amino acid sequence: CASSLGQTGELFF. Combining the CDR3 with reference TRBV5-1 and TRBJ2-2 gives the whole variable domain KAGVTQTPRYLIKTRGQQVTLSCSPISGHRSVSWYQQTPGQGLQFLFEYFSETQRNKGNFPGRFSGRQFSNSRSEMNVSTLELGDSALYLCASSLGQTGELFFGEGSRLTVL.

This chain links TRBV29-1 with TRBJ1-2, with 7 bases aligning to TRBD1. The CDR3 has 12 amino acids. V lost 7 bases to trimming and J lost 4 bases; unmatched junction nucleotides: 6. Germline values: CDR1 SQVTM, CDR2 ANQGSEA. The CDR3 here is CSAWTGPYGYTF. The DNA of the CDR3 is TGCAGCGCTTGGACAGGACCCTATGGCTACACCTTC.

The J gene is TRBJ2-1, the V gene TRBV5-1; 7 nucleotides agree with TRBD1. V shed 1 base, J shed 13 bases, and the junction held 8 bases outside the gene matches. CDR3 length equals 13 residues. CDR1 and CDR2 from the germline V gene are SGHRS and YFSETQ. The DNA of the CDR3 is TGCGCCAGCAGCTTGCCGCCGGGACAGCGACAGTTCTTC. Encoded protein: CASSLPPGQRQFF.

The rearrangement links TRBV7-9 to TRBJ2-2; possibly TRBD2 for D (5 bases). The germline gives CDR1 SEHNR, CDR2 FQNEAQ (reference sequence). V lost 7 bases to trimming and J lost 4 bases, with 13 bases between them. This CDR3 contains 14 residues. The CDR3 nucleotides read TGTGCCAGCATATTTGAGGGCTTCACCGGGGAGCTGTTTTTT. As protein: CASIFEGFTGELFF.

V and J are TRBV5-4 and TRBJ1-1, with TRBD1 identical over 12 bases. Germline values: CDR1 SGHNT, CDR2 YYREEE (reference sequence). The CDR3 covers 14 residues. V was clipped by 3 bases and J by 5 bases; unmatched bases: 2. The CDR3 coding sequence is TGTGCCAGCAGCTGGGGACAGGGGGCGACTGAAGCTTTCTTT. This encodes CASSWGQGATEAFF.

The CDR3 coding sequence is TGTGCCAGCAGCTCCGGGGTGAGCAATCAGCCCCAGCATTTT. This encodes CASSSGVSNQPQHF. The chain links TRBV7-8 to TRBJ1-5; D is unresolved. The CDR3 sequence is 14 residues long. The germline V gene encodes CDR1 SGHVS and CDR2 FQNEAQ. The V gene lost 4 bases and the J gene lost 1 base, with 8 bases spanning the gap. Based on the CDR3 plus reference TRBV7-8 and TRBJ1-5, the full variable domain is GAGVSQSPRYKVAKRGQDVALRCDPISGHVSLFWYQQALGQGPEFLTYFQNEAQLDKSGLPSDRFFAERPEGSVSTLKIQRTQQEDSAVYLCASSSGVSNQPQHFGDGTRLSIL.

This clone was recorded only once. DNA of the CDR3: TGTGCCAGCATCCGGGGAGGGACTGGAAACACCATATATTTT. The encoded protein is CASIRGGTGNTIYF. The V gene is TRBV2, the J gene TRBJ1-3; D is undetermined. V shed 7 bases and J shed 2 bases, with 12 bases lying between them. Germline V lookup: CDR1 SNHLY, CDR2 FYNNEI. There are 14 residues in the CDR3.

This chain joins TRBV6-5 and TRBJ1-1, with TRBD1 as a possible D gene (5 bases). The CDR3 is made up of 13 amino acids. Germline-derived CDR1 and CDR2 are MNHEY and SVGAGI. Trimming removed 10 bases at V and 0 bases at J, with 12 bases between. The CDR3 is CATRDSMNTEAFF. CDR3 bases: TGTGCCACCCGAGACAGCATGAACACTGAAGCTTTCTTT.

The sample holds a few counts of this clone. This rearrangement joins TRBV5-1 to TRBJ1-1, with a weak D call TRBD1 (5 bases). This CDR3 spans 16 amino acids. The germline V and J ends were trimmed by 0 bases and 4 bases, with 16 bases remaining between them. Germline CDR1 is SGHRS and CDR2 is YFSETQ. The CDR3 loop is CASSLDGQGKVTEAFF. The CDR3 DNA reads TGCGCCAGCAGCTTGGACGGGCAGGGTAAGGTCACTGAAGCTTTCTTT.

In its sample, this clone was seen a few times. This rearrangement joins TRBV5-1 to TRBJ1-6; tentatively, D is TRBD1 (6 bases). The CDR3 contains 14 residues. Trimming stripped 4 bases from V and 9 bases from J, with 14 bases between. Germline V gene sequence: CDR1 SGHRS, CDR2 YFSETQ. CDR3 nucleotides: TGCGCCAGCAGCCCTACAGGGTTCGGTTCACCCCTCCACTTT. Amino acid sequence: CASSPTGFGSPLHF.

The genes are TRBV7-2 and TRBJ2-1; unclear D gene. Germline V gene lookup returns CDR1 SGHTA and CDR2 FQGNSA. Deletions cut 5 bases from V and 5 bases from J, with 13 bases between. The CDR3 has 14 residues. In DNA form, the CDR3 reads TGTGCCAGCAGCACCCAGCGCCTGGACAATGAGCAGTTCTTC. Amino acids: CASSTQRLDNEQFF. The full variable domain, rest sourced from reference TRBV7-2 and TRBJ2-1, is GAGVSQSPSNKVTEKGKDVELRCDPISGHTALYWYRQSLGQGLEFLIYFQGNSAPDKSGLPSDRFSAERTGGSVSTLTIQRTQQEDSAVYLCASSTQRLDNEQFFGPGTRLTVL.

This clone was seen just once. The gene calls are TRBV6-4 and TRBJ2-7; D is possibly TRBD1 (6 bases). The V gene lost 7 bases and the J gene lost 0 bases, with 16 bases spanning the gap. Germline CDR1 is MRHNA and CDR2 is SNTAGT. The CDR3 consists of 15 residues. The CDR3 here is CASMWTALRSYEQYF. The CDR3 DNA is TGTGCCAGCATGTGGACAGCGTTGCGCTCCTACGAGCAGTACTTC.

The rearrangement uses TRBV13 and TRBJ2-7; 10 positions agree with TRBD1. The CDR3 length is 15 residues. The germline CDR1 and CDR2 sequences are PRHDT and FYEKMQ (reference sequence). V lost 5 bases and J lost 5; bases outside the gene matches: 9. CDR3 amino acids: CASSPRGQGFHEQYF. CDR3 DNA: TGTGCCAGCAGCCCGAGGGGACAGGGGTTTCACGAGCAGTACTTC. Supplemented by reference TRBV13 and TRBJ2-7, the full variable domain reads AAGVIQSPRHLIKEKRETATLKCYPIPRHDTVYWYQQGPGQDPQFLISFYEKMQSDKGSIPDRFSAQQFSDYHSELNMSSLELGDSALYFCASSPRGQGFHEQYFGPGTRLTVT.

This chain joins TRBV4-3 and TRBJ2-7, with TRBD2 identical over 7 bases. V shed 0 bases and J 7 bases; nucleotides not matched to a gene: 12. Germline V gene data show CDR1 as LGHNA and CDR2 as YSLEER. The CDR3 spans 16 residues. Here the CDR3 DNA reads TGCGCCAGCAGCCAAGAATTGGGGCGGGAGACTGCGGAGCAGTACTTC. Translating it yields CASSQELGRETAEQYF.